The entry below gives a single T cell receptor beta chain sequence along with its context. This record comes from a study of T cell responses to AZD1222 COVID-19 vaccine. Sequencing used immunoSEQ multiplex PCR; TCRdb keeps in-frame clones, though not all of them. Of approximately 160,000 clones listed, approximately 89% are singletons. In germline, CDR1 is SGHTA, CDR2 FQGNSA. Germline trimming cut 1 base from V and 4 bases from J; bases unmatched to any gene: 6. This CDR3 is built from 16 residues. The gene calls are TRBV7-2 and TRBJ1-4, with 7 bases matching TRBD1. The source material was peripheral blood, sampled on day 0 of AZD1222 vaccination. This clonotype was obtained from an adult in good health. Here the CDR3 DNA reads TGTGCCAGCAGCTTAGAACCGACAGGGATTAATGAAAAACTGTTTTTT. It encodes CASSLEPTGINEKLFF.